These 13 T cell receptor beta chains share one sample of origin, sequenced in a study of CD8+ T cells in alopecia areata. Reverse transcription of extracted RNA yielded cDNA, which provided the sequencing template. Sequencing was performed with immunoSEQ multiplex PCR; in TCRdb, only in-frame clones are kept and a portion is missing. The sample has around 200,000 clones, roughly 64% seen once. Described treatment: oral pan-JAK inhibitor, 5-10 mg twice daily. The sequencing here drew on CD8+ T cells sorted from blood, taken at week 24, from a patient treated with tofacitinib. The receptors were sampled from a human donor with alopecia areata.

This chain connects TRBV2 to TRBJ2-7; no reliable D call. Germline V gene lookup returns CDR1 SNHLY and CDR2 FYNNEI. V lost 6 bases to trimming and J lost 4 bases, with 4 bases between them. The CDR3 sequence is 10 residues long. The CDR3 reads CASRTYEQYF. The CDR3 nucleotides are TGTGCCAGCAGAACTTACGAGCAGTACTTC.

This clone was seen once. The gene calls are TRBV5-6 and TRBJ2-4; possible D gene TRBD2, 6 bases. Germline V gene sequence: CDR1 SGHDT, CDR2 YYEEEE. The V gene lost 4 bases and the J gene lost 9 bases, with 11 bases spanning the gap. The CDR3 is 12 residues long. CDR3 sequence: CASSLGGGIQYF. CDR3 in DNA: TGTGCCAGCAGCCTGGGGGGAGGCATTCAGTACTTC.

The V and J genes are TRBV6-5 and TRBJ1-1; D unresolved. The V and J ends lost 0 bases and 0 bases respectively, with 8 bases between them. The CDR3 has 15 residues. Germline assignment: CDR1 MNHEY and CDR2 SVGAGI. The CDR3 nucleotides are TGTGCCAGCAGTTACTCCAGGCGCTTGAACACTGAAGCTTTCTTT. Amino acid sequence: CASSYSRRLNTEAFF.

The chain joins TRBV6-5 to TRBJ1-5; TRBD1 might be the D (5 bases). There are 13 residues in the CDR3. From germline, CDR1 is MNHEY and CDR2 SVGAGI. V gave up 4 bases and J gave up 6 bases, with 10 bases separating them. The CDR3 here is CASSFSRGQPQHF. CDR3 in DNA: TGTGCCAGCAGTTTCTCTAGGGGTCAGCCCCAGCATTTT.

The sample holds a few counts of this clone. V and J are TRBV5-6 and TRBJ2-3; D may be TRBD1 (5 bases). The CDR3 spans 12 residues. V was clipped by 3 bases and J by 6 bases, with 8 bases between them. Germline CDR1 SGHDT, CDR2 YYEEEE. The CDR3 protein is CASSSYRDTQYF. The DNA of the CDR3 is TGTGCCAGCAGCTCCTACAGGGATACGCAGTATTTT. Using reference TRBV5-6 and TRBJ2-3 for the parts outside the CDR3, the full variable domain is DAGVTQSPTHLIKTRGQQVTLRCSPKSGHDTVSWYQQALGQGPQFIFQYYEEEERQRGNFPDRFSGHQFPNYSSELNVNALLLGDSALYLCASSSYRDTQYFGPGTRLTVL.

The chain has TRBV6-5 and TRBJ2-5, with D hard to call. Germline V gene sequence: CDR1 MNHEY, CDR2 SVGAGI. Trimming left V 5 bases short and J 5 bases short, with 6 bases between. CDR3 size: 11 residues. The CDR3 DNA is TGTGCCAGCAGTGAGGATGAGACCCAGTACTTC. This encodes CASSEDETQYF.

The V and J genes are TRBV18 and TRBJ2-2; possible D gene TRBD2, 5 bases. This CDR3 has 16 residues. CDR1 is KGHSH and CDR2 is LQKENI in the germline V gene. Trimming shortened V by 2 bases and J by 1 base, and 11 bases separated the two germline ends. CDR3 sequence (DNA): TGTGCCAGCTCACCATATCGGACTGAGAACACCGGGGAGCTGTTTTTT. It is translated as CASSPYRTENTGELFF.

This sequence joins TRBV10-2 and TRBJ2-3; perhaps D is TRBD1 or TRBD2 (6 bases each). The V gene's germline CDR1 is WSHSY and CDR2 SAAADI. There are 15 residues in the CDR3. Trimming removed 10 bases at V and 3 bases at J, with 20 bases between. The CDR3, as DNA: TGCGCCACCCTACGGGTGGGGGGCTCAACAGATACGCAGTATTTT. Its translation is CATLRVGGSTDTQYF.

The chain uses TRBV29-1 and TRBJ1-4; a weak D match, TRBD1 (5 bases). This CDR3 has 14 amino acids. Germline V CDR1 and CDR2: SQVTM, ANQGSEA. Trimming took 3 bases from V and 0 from J, leaving 8 bases between them. This CDR3 is CSVDGGATNEKLFF. In DNA, the CDR3 is TGCAGCGTTGACGGGGGGGCAACTAATGAAAAACTGTTTTTT.

The chain carries TRBV4-1 and TRBJ2-2; D gene ambiguous. The V and J ends lost 6 bases and 7 bases respectively, with 9 bases between them. Germline V gene data show CDR1 as MGHRA and CDR2 as YSYEKL. This CDR3 is 12 amino acids long. This chain's CDR3 is CASSVSGGELFF. The CDR3 DNA sequence: TGCGCCAGCAGTGTCTCCGGCGGGGAGCTGTTTTTT.

This clone was detected only a few times. The chain employs TRBV4-1 and TRBJ1-1; perhaps TRBD1 as D (6 bases). V lost 2 bases to trimming and J lost 5 bases, with 12 bases between them. CDR1 MGHRA and CDR2 YSYEKL come from the germline V gene. The CDR3 sequence is 14 residues long. CDR3 nucleotides: TGCGCCAGCAGCCAAACCCCAGGGGCAACTGAAGCTTTCTTT. It specifies CASSQTPGATEAFF.

The rearrangement links TRBV11-2 to TRBJ1-1; 9 positions match TRBD1. V shed 4 bases, J shed 5 bases, and the junction held 17 bases outside the gene matches. The CDR3 contains 18 residues. Germline V gene sequence: CDR1 SGHAT, CDR2 FQNNGV. The CDR3 bases are TGTGCCAGCAGCTCACGGCGACCGGGACAGGGTCGCGGGACTGAAGCTTTCTTT. Amino acid sequence: CASSSRRPGQGRGTEAFF.

This chain links TRBV9 with TRBJ2-3, with 7 nucleotides matching TRBD2. Germline trimming cut 4 bases from V and 1 base from J; bases unmatched to any gene: 6. The CDR3 length is 15 residues. Germline loops: CDR1 SGDLS, CDR2 YYNGEE. The CDR3 region is CASSPSAGGTDTQYF. The CDR3 DNA reads as TGTGCCAGCAGCCCCTCGGCGGGGGGCACAGATACGCAGTATTTT. Supplemented by reference TRBV9 and TRBJ2-3, the full variable domain reads DSGVTQTPKHLITATGQRVTLRCSPRSGDLSVYWYQQSLDQGLQFLIQYYNGEERAKGNILERFSAQQFPDLHSELNLSSLELGDSALYFCASSPSAGGTDTQYFGPGTRLTVL.